This T cell receptor (beta chain) was profiled in a study of blood T cell repertoires in COVID-19 (dated by TCRdb to the early 2020s). At the level of the whole study: Samples covering the acute and convalescent phases of COVID-19 were provided by collaborators in the United States, Italy and Spain. The material from the prospective study consisted of cDNA or gDNA derived from T cells, B-cell-depleted T cells, or PBMCs. Deeply sampled blood TCRbeta repertoires from subjects exposed to, actively infected with, or recovered from COVID-19 were included in the dataset. A freely available public database, intended as a resource for researchers studying the immune response to SARS-CoV-2, is where the repertoires were released. The samples were drawn from two sources: the first 160 participants of the ongoing ImmuneRACE study, and 950 to 1,500 subjects contributed by 6 global collaborators. Nearly every sample came with metadata listing a de-identified subject ID, COVID-19 status, age in years and sex. HLA class I and class II types, where available, came from metadata supplied by the sample provider rather than from assay-based typing. Here is what the overall study found, with its caveats: The quantity of clinical and demographic metadata differed by source and by participant and was supplied without curation.

Germline trimming: 4 bases from V, 8 bases from J; junction bases outside gene matches: 18. The CDR3 measures 17 amino acids from cysteine to phenylalanine. The DNA shown is the 51-base CDR3, in frame from base 1. For CDR1 and CDR2, the germline V gene (reference sequence) lists MNHEY and SMNVEV. Of note for this clone: What this receptor recognizes is not known. Base qualities are not at hand, and no much larger clone is one base apart.

TCRbeta CDR3 regions were amplified from genomic DNA by means of the immunoSEQ Assay, a bias-controlled multiplex PCR. As for the authors' bioinformatics: Nucleated cell counts per sample were estimated from amplification of reference gene primers within the assay. To quantify the absolute abundance of each unique TCRbeta CDR3 rearrangement, sequence reads were collapsed and filtered. For each sample, productive Simpson clonality was calculated as the square root of Simpson's diversity index over productive rearrangements. TCRdb's version of the immuneACCESS table is confined to in-frame rearrangements and falls short of the full clone set. An unresolved V gene accounts for under half of the shortfall where checked; the remainder is of unknown origin. V and J calls and clone size are as listed in that table; D and trimming were resolved from the DNA. Across this sample there are around 45,000 clones, with over 80% seen only once. Clones ranked in the top ten supply approximately 15% of the sample.

The collaborating institutions used their own protocols to collect whole blood in K2EDTA tubes. For TCRbeta analysis, collaborators shipped samples as frozen whole blood, isolated PBMCs, or DNA extracted from either of those sample types. The sample comprised peripheral blood. The source of this sequence is a man between 60 and 75 years old with active COVID-19. The chain was built from TRBV27 and TRBJ2-3, and 7 junction bases match TRBD2. The nucleotide sequence is TGTGCCAGCAGTTCTTCTCGGGGAGCGGGGCTCCACGGTACGCAGTATTTT. Its translation reads: CASSSSRGAGLHGTQYF.